This T cell receptor (beta chain) is from a study of metastatic and nonmetastatic thyroid tumors. In the authors' methods: A classifier of distant metastasis in papillary thyroid cancer was built from CDR3 differences (across clinicopathological groups). From the PCR reads, TCRdb re-called clones with MiXCR. It is TCRdb's table, rather than the study itself, that gives the V and J calls and clone size. The sample holds some 29,000 clones, under 8% seen once. V gave up 2 bases and J gave up 4 bases; unmatched junction bases: 2. This CDR3 is built from 13 residues. Germline values: CDR1 SGHRS, CDR2 YFSETQ. This clone has a count of ten or more. The antigen remains unidentified. Nobody among the patients had been given any treatment before thyroid surgery. Whole-study results and caveats: Benign nodules reportedly had significantly lower TCR beta diversity than malignant thyroid tumors in blood and tumor.

The receptor's source is a female donor with papillary thyroid cancer or a benign thyroid nodule (not recorded which). Some clones in this sample may be carry-over from other donors' samples. Sample: blood. The chain is built from TRBV5-1 and TRBJ1-1, with 7 nucleotides matching TRBD1. CDR3 sequence (DNA): TGCGCCAGCAGCTTTGACAGGGTCACTGAAGCTTTCTTT. Translating gives CASSFDRVTEAFF.